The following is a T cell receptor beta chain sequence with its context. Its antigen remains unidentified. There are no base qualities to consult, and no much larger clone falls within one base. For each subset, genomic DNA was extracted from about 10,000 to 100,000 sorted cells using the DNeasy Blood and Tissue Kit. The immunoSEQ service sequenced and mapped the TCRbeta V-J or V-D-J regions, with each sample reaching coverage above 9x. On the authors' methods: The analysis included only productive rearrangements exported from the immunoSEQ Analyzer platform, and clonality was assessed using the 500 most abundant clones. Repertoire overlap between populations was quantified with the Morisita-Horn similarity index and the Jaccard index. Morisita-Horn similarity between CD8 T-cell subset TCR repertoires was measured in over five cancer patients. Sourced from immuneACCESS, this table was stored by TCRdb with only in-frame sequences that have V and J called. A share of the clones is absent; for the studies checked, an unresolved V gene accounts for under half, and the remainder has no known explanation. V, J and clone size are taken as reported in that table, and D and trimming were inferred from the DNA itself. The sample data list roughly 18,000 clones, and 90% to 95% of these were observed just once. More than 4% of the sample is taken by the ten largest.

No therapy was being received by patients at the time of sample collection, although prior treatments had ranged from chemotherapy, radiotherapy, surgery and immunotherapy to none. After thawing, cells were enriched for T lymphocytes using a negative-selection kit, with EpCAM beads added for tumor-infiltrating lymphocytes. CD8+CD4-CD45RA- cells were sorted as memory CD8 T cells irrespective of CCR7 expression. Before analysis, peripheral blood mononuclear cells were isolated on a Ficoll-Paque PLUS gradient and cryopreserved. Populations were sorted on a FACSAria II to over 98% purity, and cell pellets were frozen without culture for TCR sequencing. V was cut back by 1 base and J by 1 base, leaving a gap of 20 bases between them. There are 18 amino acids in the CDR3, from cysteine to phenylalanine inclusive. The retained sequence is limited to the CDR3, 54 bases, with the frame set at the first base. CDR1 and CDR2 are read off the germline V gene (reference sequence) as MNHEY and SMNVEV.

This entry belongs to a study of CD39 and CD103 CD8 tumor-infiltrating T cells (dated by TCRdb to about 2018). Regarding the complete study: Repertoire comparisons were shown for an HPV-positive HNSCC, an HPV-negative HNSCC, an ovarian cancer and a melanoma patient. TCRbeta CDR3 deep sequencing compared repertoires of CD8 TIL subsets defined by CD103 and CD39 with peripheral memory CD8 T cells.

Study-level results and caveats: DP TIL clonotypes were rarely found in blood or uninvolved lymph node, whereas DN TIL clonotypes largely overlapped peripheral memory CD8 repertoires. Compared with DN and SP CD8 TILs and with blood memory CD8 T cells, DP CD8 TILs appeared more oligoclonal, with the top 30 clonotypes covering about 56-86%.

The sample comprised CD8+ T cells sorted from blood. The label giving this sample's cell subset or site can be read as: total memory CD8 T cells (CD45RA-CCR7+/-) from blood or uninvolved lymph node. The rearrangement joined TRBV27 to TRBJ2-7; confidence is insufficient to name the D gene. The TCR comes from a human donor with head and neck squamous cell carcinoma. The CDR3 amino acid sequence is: CASSLFVPSIGSSYEQYF. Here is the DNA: TGTGCCAGCAGTTTATTCGTACCTTCCATTGGGTCGTCCTACGAGCAGTACTTC.